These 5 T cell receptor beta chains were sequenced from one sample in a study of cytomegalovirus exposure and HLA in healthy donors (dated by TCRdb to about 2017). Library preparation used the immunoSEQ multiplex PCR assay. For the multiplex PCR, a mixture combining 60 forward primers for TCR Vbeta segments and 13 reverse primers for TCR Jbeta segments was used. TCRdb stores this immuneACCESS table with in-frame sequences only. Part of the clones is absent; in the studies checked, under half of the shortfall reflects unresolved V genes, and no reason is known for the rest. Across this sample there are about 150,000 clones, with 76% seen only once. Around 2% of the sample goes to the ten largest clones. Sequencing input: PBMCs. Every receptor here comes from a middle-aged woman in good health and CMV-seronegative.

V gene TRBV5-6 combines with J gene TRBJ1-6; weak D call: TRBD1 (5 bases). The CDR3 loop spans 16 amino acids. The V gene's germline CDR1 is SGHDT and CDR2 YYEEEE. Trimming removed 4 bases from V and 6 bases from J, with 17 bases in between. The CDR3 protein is CASSPQTALPNSPLHF. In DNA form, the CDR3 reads TGTGCCAGCAGCCCGCAGACAGCGCTGCCTAATTCACCCCTCCACTTT.

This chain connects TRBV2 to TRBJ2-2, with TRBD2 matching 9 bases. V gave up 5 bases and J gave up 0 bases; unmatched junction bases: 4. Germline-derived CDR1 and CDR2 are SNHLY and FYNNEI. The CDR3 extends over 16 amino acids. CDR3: CASSKLAGSNTGELFF. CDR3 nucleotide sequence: TGTGCCAGCAGTAAGCTAGCGGGGTCGAACACCGGGGAGCTGTTTTTT.

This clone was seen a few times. In DNA, the CDR3 is TGTGCCAGCAGCGGGGACAGGGGACGATCACCCCTCCACTTT. Translation gives CASSGDRGRSPLHF. This sequence joins TRBV6-1 and TRBJ1-6, with 10 bases identical to TRBD1. The CDR3 has 14 amino acids. Per germline, CDR1 MNHNS and CDR2 SASEGT. The ends lost 6 bases at V and 10 bases at J; junction bases unmatched: 6.

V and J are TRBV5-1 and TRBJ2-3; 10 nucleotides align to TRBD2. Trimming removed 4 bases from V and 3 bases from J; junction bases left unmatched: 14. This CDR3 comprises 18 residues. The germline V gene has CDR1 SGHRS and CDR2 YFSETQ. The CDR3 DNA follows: TGCGCCAGCAGCCAAACGTCCCCGACTAGCGGGCTAACAGATACGCAGTATTTT. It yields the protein CASSQTSPTSGLTDTQYF.

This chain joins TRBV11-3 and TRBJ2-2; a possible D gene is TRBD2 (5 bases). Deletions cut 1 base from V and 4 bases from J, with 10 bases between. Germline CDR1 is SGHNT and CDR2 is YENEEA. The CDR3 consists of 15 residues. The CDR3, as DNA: TGTGCCAGCAGCTTAGGGGTAGGAGGCACCGGGGAGCTGTTTTTT. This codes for CASSLGVGGTGELFF.